The 18 T cell receptor beta chains listed next were all sequenced from one sample in a study of T cell responses to AZD1222 COVID-19 vaccine. Produced via immunoSEQ multiplex PCR; TCRdb's table is partial and in-frame only. This table holds some 80,000 clones, about nine tenths found once. Sequencing used peripheral blood, obtained 28 days after the second AZD1222 dose. Receptor source: an adult who received the AZD1222 COVID-19 vaccine.

The chain uses TRBV6-5 and TRBJ1-6; D is possibly TRBD1 (5 bases). V was trimmed by 10 bases and J by 7 bases, leaving 20 bases between them. The CDR3 runs to 15 residues. The germline CDR1 and CDR2 sequences are MNHEY and SVGAGI. The DNA for the CDR3 is TGTGCCACAGAACCCGGAAGGGGATGGAATTCACCCCTCCACTTT. Its translation is CATEPGRGWNSPLHF.

The chain couples TRBV6-1 to TRBJ1-5, with D maybe TRBD1 (5 bases). The ends were cut back, 1 base at V and 9 bases at J, with 13 bases in the middle. This CDR3 is built from 14 residues. Germline V gene data show CDR1 as MNHNS and CDR2 as SASEGT. The CDR3 region is CASSEGGGQRPQHF. CDR3 nucleotide sequence: TGTGCCAGCAGTGAAGGGGGCGGCCAAAGGCCCCAGCATTTT.

The genes are TRBV5-8 and TRBJ1-2; 7 positions match TRBD1. The germline gives CDR1 SGHTS, CDR2 YDEGEE. This CDR3 contains 15 residues. With 4 bases clipped from V and 0 bases from J, the junction kept 6 bases outside the gene matches. The CDR3 nucleotides read TGTGCCAGCAGCAGGGGGACAGACACTAACTATGGCTACACCTTC. Translating it yields CASSRGTDTNYGYTF.

This chain links TRBV7-9 with TRBJ1-4; 9 bases are shared with TRBD1. Trimming took 5 bases from V and 11 from J; bases not matched to a gene: 12. The CDR3 totals 15 residues. Germline CDR1 reads SEHNR; CDR2 reads FQNEAQ (reference sequence). The CDR3 reads CASSLSDRGFGKLFF. CDR3 sequence (DNA): TGTGCCAGCAGCCTATCCGACAGGGGGTTTGGGAAACTGTTTTTT.

This chain's CDR3 is CASSLAARGASGSLSYEQYF. Written as DNA, the CDR3 is TGTGCCAGCAGCTTAGCGGCACGTGGGGCTAGCGGGAGCCTCTCCTACGAGCAGTACTTC. The V call is TRBV11-3, the J call TRBJ2-7; TRBD2 aligns across 10 bases. This CDR3 contains 20 residues. The V and J ends lost 1 base and 0 bases, in that order; junction bases with no gene match: 15. Germline CDR1 is SGHNT and CDR2 is YENEEA.

This rearrangement joins TRBV6-5 to TRBJ1-1; D is perhaps TRBD1 (6 bases). The V gene's germline CDR1 is MNHEY and CDR2 SVGAGI. The V and J ends lost 7 bases and 4 bases respectively, with 13 bases between them. The CDR3 spans 13 residues. The CDR3 here is CASMRGRGTEAFF. The CDR3, as DNA: TGTGCCAGCATGAGGGGCAGGGGCACTGAAGCTTTCTTT.

The CDR3 protein is CASTEAFF. In DNA form, the CDR3 reads TGTGCCAGCACTGAAGCTTTCTTT. J is TRBJ1-1 and V is TRBV12-3 or TRBV12-4; D is unclear. This CDR3 has 8 amino acids. V was pared by 7 bases and J by 6 bases, with 0 bases between.

The chain joins TRBV28 to TRBJ2-7; perhaps TRBD2 as D (6 bases). The CDR3 totals 14 residues. Germline assignment: CDR1 MDHEN and CDR2 SYDVKM. V gave up 1 base and J gave up 1 base, with 8 bases separating them. The CDR3: CASSLSSASYEQYF. DNA for the CDR3: TGTGCCAGCAGTTTATCTAGCGCGTCCTACGAGCAGTACTTC.

The chain uses TRBV6-5 and TRBJ2-7; D gene unclear. V was clipped by 4 bases and J by 2 bases, with 9 bases between them. The CDR3 is 13 amino acids. CDR1 MNHEY and CDR2 SVGAGI come from the germline V gene. CDR3 sequence: CASSSDRAYEQYF. In DNA, the CDR3 is TGTGCCAGCAGTTCGGACCGAGCCTACGAGCAGTACTTC.

The chain joins TRBV9 to TRBJ1-4; D may be TRBD1 (6 bases). Germline CDR1 SGDLS, CDR2 YYNGEE. Trimming pared 6 bases from V and 7 bases from J, leaving 19 bases between. CDR3 length equals 15 residues. For the CDR3, the DNA is TGTGCCAGCAACGTTATGGGACAACGGGGTGAAAAACTGTTTTTT. It encodes CASNVMGQRGEKLFF. Full variable domain (outside the CDR3, taken from reference TRBV9 and TRBJ1-4): DSGVTQTPKHLITATGQRVTLRCSPRSGDLSVYWYQQSLDQGLQFLIQYYNGEERAKGNILERFSAQQFPDLHSELNLSSLELGDSALYFCASNVMGQRGEKLFFGSGTQLSVL.

This rearrangement joins TRBV30 to TRBJ1-1, with TRBD1 as a possible D gene (5 bases). Trimming shortened V by 3 bases and J by 1 base, and 12 bases separated the two germline ends. The CDR3 runs 14 residues. Germline values: CDR1 GTSNPN, CDR2 SVGIG (reference sequence). The CDR3 reads CAWSRKTENTEAFF. The CDR3 DNA follows: TGTGCCTGGAGCAGAAAGACAGAGAACACTGAAGCTTTCTTT. Drawing the rest from reference TRBV30 and TRBJ1-1, the complete variable domain is SQTIHQWPATLVQPVGSPLSLECTVEGTSNPNLYWYRQAAGRGLQLLFYSVGIGQISSEVPQNLSASRPQDRQFILSSKKLLLSDSGFYLCAWSRKTENTEAFFGQGTRLTVV.

V usage is TRBV12-3 or TRBV12-4 and J usage is TRBJ2-1; tentatively, D is TRBD2 (7 bases). The CDR3 sequence is 13 residues long. V lost 8 bases, J lost 10 bases, and 18 bases lay in between. The CDR3 sequence: CASPAPGGWEQFF. The CDR3 DNA reads TGTGCCAGCCCCGCTCCGGGGGGCTGGGAGCAGTTCTTC.

The CDR3 nucleotides read TGTGCCAGCAGCCCCCCTGTGTCACTCAATCAGCCCCAGCATTTT. It yields the protein CASSPPVSLNQPQHF. The V call is TRBV6-2 or TRBV6-3, the J call TRBJ1-5; D remains ambiguous. The CDR3 is made up of 15 amino acids. Germline V gene lookup returns CDR1 MNHEY and CDR2 SVGEGT. V was pared by 6 bases and J by 3 bases, with 15 bases between.

V gene TRBV6-1 combines with J gene TRBJ1-5, with D perhaps matching TRBD1 (5 bases). There are 15 residues in the CDR3. Deletions cut 0 bases from V and 9 bases from J, with 15 bases between. In germline, CDR1 is MNHNS, CDR2 SASEGT. The CDR3 region has the DNA TGTGCCAGCAGTGAAGCGGGGGACCCGTCGTGGCCCCAGCATTTT. It specifies CASSEAGDPSWPQHF.

The chain recombines TRBV6-1 with TRBJ1-2, with D unresolved. CDR1 MNHNS and CDR2 SASEGT come from the germline V gene. The CDR3 length is 14 residues. Between the trimmed V and J ends, which lost 2 bases and 0 bases, there was a span of 7 bases. The CDR3 DNA follows: TGTGCCAGCAGTGAAACCTTAGCTAACTATGGCTACACCTTC. It encodes CASSETLANYGYTF.

The chain employs TRBV18 and TRBJ1-5; 7 nucleotides line up with TRBD1. Trimming at V came to 6 bases and at J to 4 bases, leaving 6 bases not matched to a gene. CDR3 length: 14 residues. The germline V gene has CDR1 KGHSH and CDR2 LQKENI. CDR3 in amino acids: CASSAQGRNQPQHF. DNA for the CDR3: TGTGCCAGCTCGGCACAGGGGAGGAATCAGCCCCAGCATTTT.

The V and J genes are TRBV28 and TRBJ2-1, with 13 bases matching TRBD2. Trimming at V came to 10 bases and at J to 9 bases, leaving 15 bases not matched to a gene. The germline CDR1 and CDR2 sequences are MDHEN and SYDVKM. This CDR3 spans 16 amino acids. CDR3 DNA: TGTGCCACGGGGAGACCTGGGACTAGCGGGAAAAGTGAGCAGTTCTTC. It codes for CATGRPGTSGKSEQFF. Variable domain in full (rest from reference TRBV28 and TRBJ2-1): DVKVTQSSRYLVKRTGEKVFLECVQDMDHENMFWYRQDPGLGLRLIYFSYDVKMKEKGDIPEGYSVSREKKERFSLILESASTNQTSMYLCATGRPGTSGKSEQFFGPGTRLTVL.

The rearrangement joins TRBV30 to TRBJ1-6; D not certain. Trimming cost V 0 bases and J 10 bases, with 4 bases left between them. Germline V gene data show CDR1 as GTSNPN and CDR2 as SVGIG (reference sequence). The CDR3 covers 11 residues. CDR3 residues: CAWSVSSPLHF. The CDR3, as DNA: TGTGCCTGGAGTGTAAGCTCACCCCTCCACTTT.